The 8 T cell receptor beta chains below all came from one sample that was sequenced in a study of T cells in Graves' hyperthyroidism and ophthalmopathy. Amplification targeted TCR beta CDR3 regions from RNA transcripts. The HTBI primer set drove a first-round RT-PCR of the TCR CDR3. Each CDR3 protein gets one entry after TCRdb re-called the multiplex PCR reads with MiXCR. The table includes 600,000 or so distinct CDR3 sequences, approximately 15% detected once. Sequencing was carried out using blood. The source is a woman between 18 and 29 years old with Graves' ophthalmopathy.

There are many counts of this clonotype. The V gene is TRBV6-1, the J gene TRBJ2-7; 10 bases match TRBD1. CDR3 size: 14 residues. Unmatched junction bases numbered 8, after V lost 6 bases and J lost 6 bases. Germline V gene data show CDR1 as MNHNS and CDR2 as SASEGT. CDR3 coding DNA: TGTGCCAGCAGCCGGGACAGGGGCCCTTTCGAGCAGTACTTC. It is translated as CASSRDRGPFEQYF.

This clonotype was counted at least ten times. This rearrangement joins TRBV18 to TRBJ1-1; D not certain. CDR1 KGHSH and CDR2 LQKENI come from the germline V gene. This CDR3 comprises 15 residues. Trimming left V 3 bases short and J 2 bases short, with 13 bases between. The CDR3 DNA sequence: TGTGCCAGCTCACCGAACCCCCCGCCCAACACTGAAGCTTTCTTT. Protein product: CASSPNPPPNTEAFF.

As for this clonotype: A much bigger clone sits one base away, suggesting this may be a read error. CDR3 region: CASSYGRDYGYTF. The DNA for the CDR3 is TGTGCCAGCAGTTACGGGCGCGACTATGGCTACACCTTC. The rearrangement uses TRBV28 and TRBJ1-2; D gene unclear. The CDR3 spans 13 residues. V gave up 4 bases and J gave up 3 bases, with 9 bases separating them. Germline CDR1 is MDHEN and CDR2 is SYDVKM.

A few counts support this clonotype. One end of the junction is discordant with germline, which a read error may explain. This chain links TRBV7-9 with TRBJ1-2, with a tentative D call TRBD1 (5 bases). The CDR3 is 15 residues long. In germline, CDR1 is SEHNR, CDR2 FQNEAQ (reference sequence). For the CDR3, the DNA is TGTGCCAGCAGTTTAGATTCTGGGGCTGGCTATGGCTACACCTTC. This encodes CASSLDSGAGYGYTF. The full variable domain, completed using reference TRBV7-9 and TRBJ1-2, is DTGVSQNPRHKITKRGQNVTFRCDPISEHNRLYWYRQTLGQGPEFLTYFQNEAQLEKSRLLSDRFSAERPKGSFSTLEIQRTEQGDSAMYLCASSLDSGAGYGYTFGSGTRLTVV.

This clonotype was found many times. The genes are TRBV30 and TRBJ2-5; no clear D gene. The CDR3 is made up of 12 amino acids. Germline values: CDR1 GTSNPN, CDR2 SVGIG (reference sequence). V was trimmed by 4 bases and J by 5 bases, leaving 11 bases between them. The CDR3 spells CAWNRGRETQYF. CDR3 nucleotide sequence: TGTGCCTGGAACCGAGGCAGGGAGACCCAGTACTTC.

This clonotype was recorded at least ten times. The V and J genes are TRBV12-3 or TRBV12-4 and TRBJ1-5; D unclear. Between the trimmed V and J ends, which lost 6 bases and 3 bases, there was a span of 18 bases. The CDR3 is made up of 16 amino acids. CDR3 in DNA: TGTGCCAGCAGCCCCACCCTTCGAGGCCCCAATCAGCCCCAGCATTTT. As protein: CASSPTLRGPNQPQHF.

As concerns this clonotype: Relative to the germline gene, one junction end is altered; a read error may explain this. In nucleotides, the CDR3 is TGTGCCAGCAGTTTTGGGTGGACAGGGGGCTTGAACACTGAAGTTTTCTTT. Amino acids: CASSFGWTGGLNTEVFF. This chain uses TRBV12-3 or TRBV12-4 with TRBJ1-1; TRBD1 matches at 11 bases. CDR3 length: 17 amino acids.

In this sample, this clonotype turned up a few times. CDR3 sequence: CASSQGVVAGRNILAKNIQYF. CDR3 bases: TGCGCCAGCAGCCAAGGCGTTGTGGCAGGAAGAAATATACTAGCCAAAAACATTCAGTACTTC. The rearrangement uses TRBV4-1 and TRBJ2-4; D gene unclear. This CDR3 comprises 21 residues. CDR1 and CDR2 from the germline V gene are MGHRA and YSYEKL. The V end was cut by 1 base, the J end by 0 bases, with 25 bases between.